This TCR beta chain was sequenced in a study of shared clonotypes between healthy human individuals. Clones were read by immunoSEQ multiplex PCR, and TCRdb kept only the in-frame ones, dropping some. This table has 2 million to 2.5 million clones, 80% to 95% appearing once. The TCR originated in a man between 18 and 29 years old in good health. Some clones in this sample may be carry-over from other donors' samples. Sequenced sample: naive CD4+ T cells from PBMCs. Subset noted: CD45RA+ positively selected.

The CDR3 bases are TGTGCCAGCCCTCTGAAGCGGGAGGCCTCGAGCTCCTACGAGCAGTACTTC. Amino acid sequence: CASPLKREASSSYEQYF. The chain links TRBV6-9 to TRBJ2-7, with TRBD2 matching 9 bases. This CDR3 contains 17 residues. Germline V gene data show CDR1 as MNHGY and CDR2 as SVAAGI. V dropped 8 bases and J dropped 0; count of bases not matched to a gene: 14.